This T cell receptor beta chain was sequenced for a study of blood T cell repertoires in COVID-19. The wider study: Italy, Spain and the United States were the sources of the convalescent and acute COVID-19 samples. Sample material is recorded as cDNA or gDNA derived from T cells, B-cell-depleted T cells, or PBMCs.

Symptom resolution, clearance, or two negative PCRs marked donors in Cohort 3 as recovered. Losses at the gene ends were 0 bases for V and 2 bases for J; bases not matched to a gene: 7. The V gene's germline CDR1 is SGHAT and CDR2 FQNNGV. CDR3 length equals 18 residues. Clones were sequenced by immunoSEQ multiplex PCR, and TCRdb holds only the in-frame ones, with some missing. The data contain about 470,000 clones, around 90% of them singletons. The V call is TRBV11-2, the J call TRBJ2-3; 11 bases are a match to TRBD2. Sample: PBMCs or T cells enriched from blood (not recorded which). This receptor was taken from a woman aged 18-35 years who had recovered from COVID-19. CDR3 amino acids: CASSLDWGTSGATDTQYF. Written as DNA, the CDR3 is TGTGCCAGCAGCTTAGATTGGGGGACTAGCGGTGCCACAGATACGCAGTATTTT.